Here is one T cell receptor beta chain with its context. Its antigen remains unknown. The data derive from a study of T cells in localized non-small cell lung cancer. Method: immunoSEQ multiplex PCR; TCRdb's copy keeps in-frame clones and lacks some. The sample has about 2,700 clones, around 25% seen once. Whole-study findings and limits: Clonality peaked in uninvolved adjacent lung rather than tumor. Within adjacent lung there appeared a median around 57 of the top 100 tumor clones. As only one tumor region underwent sequencing, heterogeneity remains possible. Blood T cell density predicted longer survival; adjacent-lung clonality, shorter.

The CDR3 runs 18 residues. The receptor comes from a male donor at least 60 years old with stage I lung adenocarcinoma. The specimen was lung tumor tissue, collected before any cancer treatment. This chain joins TRBV1 and TRBJ2-6. TRBV1 is reported as a pseudogene. CDR3 nucleotide sequence: TGCGCCAGCAGCCCAGCAGCCTCAGGGAGCTCTGGGGCCAACGTCCTGACTTTC. This sequence encodes CASSPAASGSSGANVLTF.